This is a list of T cell receptor beta chains from one sample in a study of blood T cell repertoires in COVID-19. The method was immunoSEQ multiplex PCR; TCRdb's version includes in-frame clones alone and lacks a portion of them. Among about 480,000 clones listed, about 88% were seen once. Sequencing was carried out using PBMCs or T cells enriched from blood (not recorded which). These receptors all stem from a woman aged 60-70 years who had recovered from COVID-19. The CDR3 runs from the conserved cysteine through the conserved F or W. The order of the fields is clone size, J gene, V gene, D gene, CDR3 DNA, CDR3 protein. A D gene is named only where the DNA matches it firmly. For some rows the clone size is stated as once, few or many, or as a class when expanded; others skip it.

clone size: .
J gene: TRBJ1-5
V gene: TRBV19
D gene: TRBD1
CDR3 DNA: TGTGCCAGTAGTTCGCGGACAGGTCAGGATCAGCCCCAGCATTTT
CDR3 protein: CASSSRTGQDQPQHF

clone size: .
J gene: TRBJ2-3
V gene: TRBV24-1
D gene: TRBD1
CDR3 DNA: TGTGCCACCAGTGATATCGGGACAGGGGGTTCAGATACGCAGTATTTT
CDR3 protein: CATSDIGTGGSDTQYF

clone size: .
J gene: TRBJ1-1
V gene: TRBV19
D gene: .
CDR3 DNA: TGTGCCAGTAGTGTCAGGGGAGACACTGAAGCTTTCTTT
CDR3 protein: CASSVRGDTEAFF

clone size: once
J gene: TRBJ1-2
V gene: TRBV27
D gene: TRBD1
CDR3 DNA: TGTGCCAGCAGTTTAAAACCCCCTGGGACAGGGCGGTATGGCTACACCTTC
CDR3 protein: CASSLKPPGTGRYGYTF

clone size: .
J gene: TRBJ1-5
V gene: TRBV19
D gene: .
CDR3 DNA: TGTGCCAGTACCAATAACGGGGGACGTAGAAATCAGCCCCAGCATTTT
CDR3 protein: CASTNNGGRRNQPQHF

clone size: once
J gene: TRBJ1-4
V gene: TRBV6-5
D gene: TRBD1
CDR3 DNA: TGTGCCAGCACCAGACAGGGGAATGAAAAACTGTTTTTT
CDR3 protein: CASTRQGNEKLFF

clone size: .
J gene: TRBJ2-3
V gene: TRBV24-1
D gene: TRBD1
CDR3 DNA: TGTGCCACCAGTGATTCCAGGACAGGAGAACACACAGATACGCAGTATTTT
CDR3 protein: CATSDSRTGEHTDTQYF

clone size: .
J gene: TRBJ2-2
V gene: TRBV19
D gene: .
CDR3 DNA: TGTGCCAGTACCCCAGGATTTTTGAACACCGGGGAGCTGTTTTTT
CDR3 protein: CASTPGFLNTGELFF

clone size: .
J gene: TRBJ1-1
V gene: TRBV14
D gene: .
CDR3 DNA: TGTGCCAGCAGCCAAGAGGGGTCCAGGGTGAACACTGAAGCTTTCTTT
CDR3 protein: CASSQEGSRVNTEAFF

clone size: .
J gene: TRBJ1-3
V gene: TRBV3-1/TRBV3-2
D gene: .
CDR3 DNA: TGTGCCAGCAGCCAAGATCGAGGGAACACCATATATTTT
CDR3 protein: CASSQDRGNTIYF

clone size: .
J gene: TRBJ2-1
V gene: TRBV19
D gene: .
CDR3 DNA: TGTGCCAGCGAGGGAAATGAGCAGTTCTTC
CDR3 protein: CASEGNEQFF

clone size: .
J gene: TRBJ2-5
V gene: TRBV24-1
D gene: .
CDR3 DNA: TGTGCCACGGATGACAGTTCCGGGGGGACCCAGTACTTC
CDR3 protein: CATDDSSGGTQYF

clone size: .
J gene: TRBJ1-5
V gene: TRBV3-1/TRBV3-2
D gene: TRBD1
CDR3 DNA: TGTGCCAGCAGCCCGGGACAGTATCAGCCCCAGCATTTT
CDR3 protein: CASSPGQYQPQHF

clone size: .
J gene: TRBJ2-1
V gene: TRBV4-1
D gene: .
CDR3 DNA: TGCGCCAGCAGCCAAGGACTAGGGTCCCTCAATGAGCAGTTCTTC
CDR3 protein: CASSQGLGSLNEQFF

clone size: .
J gene: TRBJ1-2
V gene: TRBV5-1
D gene: TRBD1
CDR3 DNA: TGCGCCAGCAGCCTGGACAGGGCCTATGGCTACACCTTC
CDR3 protein: CASSLDRAYGYTF

clone size: .
J gene: TRBJ2-7
V gene: TRBV12-5
D gene: .
CDR3 DNA: TGTGCTAGTGGTTTCCCAGGCCCGGGGGAGCAGTACTTC
CDR3 protein: CASGFPGPGEQYF

clone size: .
J gene: TRBJ1-2
V gene: TRBV9
D gene: TRBD1
CDR3 DNA: TGTGCCAGCAGCGAGAGGACAGGGAACTATGGCTACACCTTC
CDR3 protein: CASSERTGNYGYTF

clone size: .
J gene: TRBJ2-7
V gene: TRBV7-9
D gene: .
CDR3 DNA: TGTGCCAGCAGCTTAGGCGCCAACTCCTACGAGCAGTACTTC
CDR3 protein: CASSLGANSYEQYF

clone size: .
J gene: TRBJ1-2
V gene: TRBV2
D gene: .
CDR3 DNA: TGTGCCAGCGACTTAGCCTATGGCTACACCTTC
CDR3 protein: CASDLAYGYTF

clone size: .
J gene: TRBJ2-3
V gene: TRBV2
D gene: .
CDR3 DNA: TGTGCCAGCAGATCCCAGGGGCTCGCGCAGTATTTT
CDR3 protein: CASRSQGLAQYF

clone size: .
J gene: TRBJ2-1
V gene: TRBV19
D gene: TRBD2
CDR3 DNA: TGTGCCAGTAGTATTACAGGGACTAGCGGGGGGGCCTACAATGAGCAGTTCTTC
CDR3 protein: CASSITGTSGGAYNEQFF

clone size: .
J gene: TRBJ2-1
V gene: TRBV29-1
D gene: .
CDR3 DNA: TGCAGCGTCCGAAGGGGAACCTACAATGAGCAGTTCTTC
CDR3 protein: CSVRRGTYNEQFF

clone size: .
J gene: TRBJ1-1
V gene: TRBV19
D gene: .
CDR3 DNA: TGTGCCAGTAGTATAGACAGGGCGGCGATGAACACTGAAGCTTTCTTT
CDR3 protein: CASSIDRAAMNTEAFF

clone size: .
J gene: TRBJ2-2
V gene: TRBV5-1
D gene: .
CDR3 DNA: TGCGCCAGCAGGCGGGATTGGGGAACCGGGGAGCTGTTTTTT
CDR3 protein: CASRRDWGTGELFF

clone size: .
J gene: TRBJ2-1
V gene: TRBV14
D gene: TRBD2
CDR3 DNA: TGTGCCAGCAGCCAAGATATAGGGCTAGCGGGCCCCTACAATGAGCAGTTCTTC
CDR3 protein: CASSQDIGLAGPYNEQFF

clone size: .
J gene: TRBJ1-2
V gene: TRBV27
D gene: .
CDR3 DNA: TGTGCCAGCAGTATCCAGGGGTTCCCAAACTATGGCTACACCTTC
CDR3 protein: CASSIQGFPNYGYTF

clone size: .
J gene: TRBJ1-4
V gene: TRBV11-2
D gene: .
CDR3 DNA: TGTGCCAGCAGCTTCGACAGGCAGGAAAAACTGTTTTTT
CDR3 protein: CASSFDRQEKLFF

clone size: few
J gene: TRBJ2-1
V gene: TRBV18
D gene: .
CDR3 DNA: TGTGCCAGCTCACCACCGGAGGGGGGGAGCTCCTACAATGAGCAGTTCTTC
CDR3 protein: CASSPPEGGSSYNEQFF

clone size: .
J gene: TRBJ2-3
V gene: TRBV5-1
D gene: TRBD1
CDR3 DNA: TGCGCCAGCAGCTCCCGGACAGGGAGCACAGATACGCAGTATTTT
CDR3 protein: CASSSRTGSTDTQYF

clone size: few
J gene: TRBJ1-1
V gene: TRBV29-1
D gene: .
CDR3 DNA: TGCAGCGTTGTTGGCCCGAACACTGAAGCTTTCTTT
CDR3 protein: CSVVGPNTEAFF

clone size: .
J gene: TRBJ2-1
V gene: TRBV7-8
D gene: .
CDR3 DNA: TGTGCCAGCAGCTTGAGGTGGGAGGAGCAGTTCTTC
CDR3 protein: CASSLRWEEQFF

clone size: .
J gene: TRBJ2-3
V gene: TRBV15
D gene: .
CDR3 DNA: TGTGCCACCAGCATGGCCCTACTAGGCGATACGCAGTATTTT
CDR3 protein: CATSMALLGDTQYF

clone size: .
J gene: TRBJ1-2
V gene: TRBV6-1
D gene: .
CDR3 DNA: TGTGCCAGCAGTGAATTTTTCGACAGGCCCTATGGCTACACCTTC
CDR3 protein: CASSEFFDRPYGYTF

clone size: .
J gene: TRBJ2-5
V gene: TRBV3-1/TRBV3-2
D gene: TRBD1
CDR3 DNA: TGTGCCAGCAGCCAGGGATCACCCCACAGGGGTTTAGTCGAGACCCAGTACTTC
CDR3 protein: CASSQGSPHRGLVETQYF

clone size: .
J gene: TRBJ1-1
V gene: TRBV5-1
D gene: .
CDR3 DNA: TGCGCCAGCAGCTTGGACAGGGAACCCTACACTGAAGCTTTCTTT
CDR3 protein: CASSLDREPYTEAFF

clone size: few
J gene: TRBJ2-3
V gene: TRBV9
D gene: TRBD2
CDR3 DNA: TGTGCCAGCAGCGTAAGGCCTAGCGGGGGGAAAGATACGCAGTATTTT
CDR3 protein: CASSVRPSGGKDTQYF

clone size: .
J gene: TRBJ1-5
V gene: TRBV19
D gene: .
CDR3 DNA: TGTGCCAGTAGTAGCCGGGGGGCCCTCGCCTATAGCAATCAGCCCCAGCATTTT
CDR3 protein: CASSSRGALAYSNQPQHF

clone size: .
J gene: TRBJ1-1
V gene: TRBV27
D gene: .
CDR3 DNA: TGTGCCAGCAGTTTATTGGACAGCATGAACACTGAAGCTTTCTTT
CDR3 protein: CASSLLDSMNTEAFF

clone size: .
J gene: TRBJ1-5
V gene: TRBV18
D gene: TRBD1
CDR3 DNA: TGTGCCAGCTCAACCGGGACAGGGGGAATACAGCCCCAGCATTTT
CDR3 protein: CASSTGTGGIQPQHF

clone size: once
J gene: TRBJ1-5
V gene: TRBV2
D gene: .
CDR3 DNA: TGTGCCAGCAGTGAAGGGGCAGACAATCAGCCCCAGCATTTT
CDR3 protein: CASSEGADNQPQHF

clone size: .
J gene: TRBJ2-2
V gene: TRBV7-9
D gene: .
CDR3 DNA: TGTGCCAGCAGACACAGGGAATCGACCGGGGAGCTGTTTTTT
CDR3 protein: CASRHRESTGELFF

clone size: .
J gene: TRBJ1-2
V gene: TRBV6-5
D gene: TRBD1
CDR3 DNA: TGTGCCAGCAGGTCCGGGACAGGGGGTTATGACACCTTC
CDR3 protein: CASRSGTGGYDTF

clone size: .
J gene: TRBJ1-6
V gene: TRBV7-2
D gene: TRBD1
CDR3 DNA: TGTGCCAGCAGCCCCAGGGACAGAGGGTCCTCCTATAATTCACCCCTCCACTTT
CDR3 protein: CASSPRDRGSSYNSPLHF

clone size: .
J gene: TRBJ1-5
V gene: TRBV28
D gene: .
CDR3 DNA: TGTGCCAGCAGTTGGGGCAGTCTCCAGCATTTT
CDR3 protein: CASSWGSLQHF

clone size: .
J gene: TRBJ1-4
V gene: TRBV18
D gene: .
CDR3 DNA: TGTGCCAGCTCACCACTGGCAGGGACTAATGAAAAACTGTTTTTT
CDR3 protein: CASSPLAGTNEKLFF